This T cell receptor (beta chain) was found in a study of blood T cell repertoires in COVID-19. This clone was observed a single time. Allocation to cohorts depended on clinical history reported by the participants. V was cut by 6 bases and J by 0 bases, with 9 bases left in between. The CDR3 spans 13 residues. Using immunoSEQ multiplex PCR, the repertoire was profiled, and TCRdb retains in-frame clones only, with some absent. Of around 250,000 clones listed, approximately 80% are singletons. The chain recombines TRBV12-3 or TRBV12-4 with TRBJ2-7, with D possibly being TRBD2 (5 bases). The sequencing sample was made of PBMCs or T cells enriched from blood (not recorded which). The TCR was taken from a middle-aged man who had recovered from COVID-19. The CDR3 sequence is CASSRSGSYEQYF. CDR3 coding DNA: TGTGCCAGCAGCCGGAGCGGCTCCTACGAGCAGTACTTC.